This T cell receptor beta chain was retrieved from a study of cytomegalovirus exposure and HLA in healthy donors. Broader study findings: The availability of immune exposure information extended only to CMV serostatus. Among donors in an Asian-associated ancestry cluster, a later analysis reportedly found fewer N-insertions than the roughly 610-donor mean. Most TCR sequences were rare, but some public TCRs occurred in many donors. The classifier, whose performance was assessed in both the original and validation cohorts, reportedly diagnosed cytomegalovirus status with high specificity and sensitivity.

The PCR made use of 60 Vbeta and 13 Jbeta primers. Profiled with immunoSEQ multiplex PCR; TCRdb holds only in-frame clones, not every one. This sample yields around 190,000 clones, of which approximately 80% are seen a single time; 2.5% to 3% belongs to the top ten. Germline V gene lookup returns CDR1 LNHDA and CDR2 SQIVND (reference sequence). Germline trimming cut 5 bases from V and 6 bases from J; bases unmatched to any gene: 2. CDR3 size: 13 residues. This clone occurred a few times. Its target is not known. This TCR derives from a female donor in good health and CMV-seronegative. The rearrangement uses TRBV19 and TRBJ2-2; the match to TRBD1 covers 8 bases. Sequencing was carried out using PBMCs. The CDR3 sequence: CASSEQGAGELFF. CDR3 DNA: TGTGCCAGTAGTGAACAGGGGGCCGGGGAGCTGTTTTTT.